The present T cell receptor beta chain was sequenced within a study of T cells in localized non-small cell lung cancer. The trim removed 5 bases at V and 5 bases at J, leaving 5 bases unmatched. The CDR3 has 13 residues. Per the germline V gene, CDR1 is KGHSH and CDR2 is LQKENI. TCRdb keeps only in-frame clones here, not all; method: immunoSEQ multiplex PCR. The sample consists of 3,000 or so clones, around a quarter of them appearing once. V is TRBV18 and J is TRBJ1-2, with 7 nucleotides matching TRBD1. The material was lung tumor tissue, obtained before any cancer treatment. The origin of this receptor is an older female donor with stage III lung adenocarcinoma. CDR3 region: CASSSGTVYGYTF. In DNA, the CDR3 is TGTGCCAGCTCATCCGGGACAGTGTATGGCTACACCTTC.